Following are 22 T cell receptor beta chains from one sample sequenced in a study of T cells after yellow fever vaccination. From the 5' RACE reads, TCRdb called clonotypes with MiXCR, one entry per CDR3 protein. The top ten hold around 40% of the sample, which has 170,000 or so distinct CDR3 sequences, over 7% seen once. The starting material was CD8+ T cells sorted from PBMCs, obtained 45 days after the yellow fever booster vaccination. These receptors were taken from a man between 18 and 29 years old who received the YFV17D yellow fever vaccine.

The chain couples TRBV10-2 to TRBJ2-3, with D tentatively TRBD2 (6 bases). Germline lookup yields CDR1 WSHSY and CDR2 SAAADI. V was trimmed by 7 bases and J by 4 bases, leaving 15 bases between them. The CDR3 totals 14 residues. CDR3 sequence (DNA): TGCGCCAGCACACTCCGGGACTTCTCAGATACGCAGTATTTT. Translating it yields CASTLRDFSDTQYF.

The chain uses TRBV19 and TRBJ2-3; tentatively, D is TRBD1 or TRBD2 (5 bases each). V was cut by 4 bases and J by 1 base, with 18 bases left in between. Germline V gene lookup returns CDR1 LNHDA and CDR2 SQIVND (reference sequence). This CDR3 is built from 17 residues. CDR3 residues: CASSTLSRGVGTDTQYF. The CDR3 coding sequence is TGTGCCAGTAGTACCCTATCCCGAGGGGTGGGCACAGATACGCAGTATTTT.

The rearrangement links TRBV4-3 to TRBJ2-4; maybe TRBD2 (5 bases). This CDR3 is built from 18 residues. Germline CDR1 LGHNA, CDR2 YSLEER. V was shortened by 0 bases and J by 3 bases, with 18 bases between the two germline ends. CDR3 bases: TGCGCCAGCAGCCAAGATCCGTCCGGAGCGGTGATCAAAAACATTCAGTACTTC. This encodes CASSQDPSGAVIKNIQYF.

The rearrangement links TRBV2 to TRBJ2-7; the match to TRBD1 covers 8 bases. Germline CDR1 reads SNHLY; CDR2 reads FYNNEI. This CDR3 is built from 14 residues. CDR3 region: CASTSGQGVYEQLV. CDR3 sequence (DNA): TGTGCCAGCACCTCCGGACAGGGAGTCTACGAGCAGTTGGTC.

This clonotype was found many times. The chain has TRBV12-3 or TRBV12-4 and TRBJ2-3; no clear D. V was cut by 3 bases and J by 10 bases, with 8 bases left in between. The CDR3 length is 11 residues. In nucleotides, the CDR3 is TGTGCCAGCAGTTTCCTGGGCGCGCAGTATTTT. Protein product: CASSFLGAQYF.

A few counts support this clonotype. The chain is built from TRBV5-5 and TRBJ2-1; perhaps D is TRBD1 or TRBD2 (5 bases each). The CDR3 spans 16 residues. Looked up from germline, CDR1 is SGHKS and CDR2 is YYEKEE (reference sequence). The V end was cut by 0 bases, the J end by 4 bases, with 14 bases between. CDR3 bases: TGTGCCAGCAGCTTGGGGGGGTCAATGATTTACAATGAGCAGTTCTTC. Its translation: CASSLGGSMIYNEQFF.

This clonotype came up many times. The rearrangement joins TRBV12-3 or TRBV12-4 to TRBJ1-4; D uncertain. Trimming pared 6 bases from V and 12 bases from J, leaving 14 bases between. This CDR3 has 12 amino acids. The chain's CDR3 is CASSPGVGELFF. The DNA for the CDR3 is TGTGCCAGCAGCCCGGGAGTAGGAGAACTGTTTTTT.

This clonotype was counted between two and nine times. This chain links TRBV7-9 with TRBJ2-3, with TRBD2 matching 9 bases. The V segment lost 2 bases and the J segment 5 bases; nucleotides outside the gene matches: 8. The germline V gene has CDR1 SEHNR and CDR2 FQNEAQ (reference sequence). This CDR3 has 16 amino acids. The CDR3, as DNA: TGTGCCAGCAGCTTACCCGAGCGGGGGGCACGAGATACGCAGTATTTT. Translation: CASSLPERGARDTQYF.

The J gene is TRBJ2-5, the V gene TRBV28, with TRBD1 as a possible D gene (6 bases). Trimming removed 8 bases at V and 2 bases at J, with 12 bases between. The CDR3 has 13 amino acids. Germline CDR1 is MDHEN and CDR2 is SYDVKM. CDR3 residues: CASGGVRQETQYF. The DNA for the CDR3 is TGTGCCAGCGGGGGCGTGAGGCAAGAGACCCAGTACTTC.

This clonotype was counted a few times. J is TRBJ2-3 and V is TRBV12-3 or TRBV12-4; D is ambiguous. This CDR3 has 14 residues. The ends were cut back, 6 bases at V and 0 bases at J, with 10 bases in the middle. For the CDR3, the DNA is TGTGCCAGCAGCCCCGCCAGGAGCACAGATACGCAGTATTTT. Amino acid sequence: CASSPARSTDTQYF.

This clonotype occurred a few times. V and J are TRBV3-1 and TRBJ2-7; TRBD1 matches at 7 bases. This CDR3 is built from 13 residues. The J segment lost 5 bases and the V segment lost 5 bases, leaving 6 bases of the junction unmatched. Germline CDR1 and CDR2: LGHDT and YNNKEL (reference sequence). CDR3 nucleotides: TGTGCCAGCAGCGCTCGGACAGGTGACGAGCAGTACTTC. Translating gives CASSARTGDEQYF.

This clonotype was picked up a small number of times. V gene TRBV5-1 combines with J gene TRBJ2-7; TRBD1 might be the D (6 bases). V was cut by 4 bases and J by 4 bases, with 15 bases left in between. CDR1 and CDR2 (germline): SGHRS, YFSETQ. The CDR3 consists of 14 residues. The CDR3 loop is CASSKLPGVYEQYV. Here the CDR3 DNA reads TGCGCCAGCAGCAAGTTACCAGGGGTTTACGAGCAGTACGTC.

This clonotype was counted only a few times. CDR3 region: CASSLYGSFVTDTQYF. The CDR3 DNA reads TGTGCCAGCAGTTTGTACGGGAGCTTTGTCACAGATACGCAGTATTTT. The rearrangement uses TRBV6-2 or TRBV6-3 and TRBJ2-3; D possibly corresponds to TRBD2 (6 bases). Trimming shortened V by 4 bases and J by 2 bases, and 16 bases separated the two germline ends. This CDR3 is built from 16 residues. Germline CDR1 is MNHEY and CDR2 is SVGEGT.

The chain couples TRBV15 to TRBJ2-4; D call uncertain. Trimming removed 3 bases at V and 7 bases at J, with 10 bases between. CDR1 is LNHNV and CDR2 is YYDKDF in the germline V gene (reference sequence). The CDR3 is 13 amino acids. CDR3 in DNA: TGTGCCACCAGCAGGGACGCACAGAACATTCAGTACTTC. Translated, it gives CATSRDAQNIQYF.

This clonotype was detected only a few times. This sequence joins TRBV28 and TRBJ1-2; D is perhaps TRBD1 (6 bases). CDR1 and CDR2 (germline): MDHEN, SYDVKM. This CDR3 region has 15 residues. V lost 5 bases and J 2 bases, leaving 15 bases between the germline ends. This CDR3 reads CASSRHIGGNYGYTF. The CDR3 DNA is TGTGCCAGCAGTAGGCATATAGGGGGGAACTATGGCTACACCTTC.

This clonotype was detected a few times. The CDR3 here is CASTISRAGNTEAFF. CDR3 DNA sequence: TGCGCCAGCACCATAAGTCGCGCGGGTAACACTGAAGCTTTCTTT. The J gene is TRBJ1-1, the V gene TRBV4-3; D unresolved. The CDR3 contains 15 residues. The germline V and J ends were trimmed by 7 bases and 2 bases, with 17 bases remaining between them. Germline CDR1 and CDR2: LGHNA and YSLEER.

The genes are TRBV11-3 and TRBJ1-1; maybe TRBD1 (5 bases). Trimming left V 10 bases short and J 0 bases short, with 21 bases between. In germline, CDR1 is SGHNT, CDR2 YENEEA. CDR3 length equals 16 residues. CDR3 amino acids: CATLRTGDFLNTEAFF. CDR3 bases: TGTGCCACCCTCCGGACGGGGGACTTCCTGAACACTGAAGCTTTCTTT.

The genes are TRBV7-3 and TRBJ2-3; 7 bases are shared with TRBD2. V was pared by 6 bases and J by 5 bases, with 8 bases of the junction left unmatched. There are 14 residues in the CDR3. Germline V gene data show CDR1 as SGHTA and CDR2 as FQGTGA. CDR3 coding DNA: TGTGCCAGCAGTCTAGACACGGGAGGAGATACGCAGTATTTT. This encodes CASSLDTGGDTQYF.

This clonotype was recorded a few times. The chain employs TRBV7-9 and TRBJ2-3; D call uncertain. This CDR3 has 13 residues. V lost 5 bases to trimming and J lost 6 bases, with 12 bases between them. Germline CDR1 is SEHNR and CDR2 is FQNEAQ (reference sequence). The CDR3 DNA sequence: TGTGCCAGCAGCAACCCAGGCGCGGATACGCAGTATTTT. Amino acids: CASSNPGADTQYF.

The chain combines TRBV15 with TRBJ1-5; D unclear. V gave up 5 bases and J gave up 0 bases, with 11 bases separating them. Germline CDR1 reads LNHNV; CDR2 reads YYDKDF (reference sequence). This CDR3 contains 15 residues. The CDR3 region is CATSGQSNSNQPQHF. CDR3 coding DNA: TGTGCCACCAGCGGCCAGTCGAATAGCAATCAGCCCCAGCATTTT.

CDR3: CASSASLTGGYEQYF. CDR3 nucleotides: TGTGCCAGTAGTGCCTCCCTTACAGGGGGCTACGAGCAGTACTTC. The V gene is TRBV19, the J gene TRBJ2-7, with 8 nucleotides matching TRBD1. The CDR3 length is 15 residues. Germline CDR1 and CDR2: LNHDA and SQIVND (reference sequence). Unmatched junction bases numbered 9, after V lost 5 bases and J lost 3 bases.

The chain employs TRBV2 and TRBJ1-1; possibly TRBD1 for D (6 bases). The CDR3 sequence is 14 residues long. Germline CDR1 reads SNHLY; CDR2 reads FYNNEI. Trimming left V 6 bases short and J 0 bases short, with 11 bases between. The CDR3 spells CASSVGQMNTEAFF. CDR3 in DNA: TGTGCCAGCAGCGTTGGACAGATGAACACTGAAGCTTTCTTT.